The clone carrying this T cell receptor (beta chain) was detected ten times or more. Its antigen remains unidentified. MiXCR was run by TCRdb on the multiplex PCR reads, yielding one entry per CDR3 protein. This table has fewer than 200,000 distinct CDR3 sequences, more than 25% appearing once. This record comes from a study of breast tumors, draining lymph nodes, adjacent tissues. Findings and limits, study-wide: Tumor and nontumor repertoires were significantly more similar in luminal-like than in basal-like breast cancer. Tumor T cell lymph node origin was a supported hypothesis, not proven. Tumor TCR diversity was below lymph nodes but above nontumor tissue.

Germline loops: CDR1 MDHEN, CDR2 SYDVKM. CDR3 length: 12 amino acids. V was trimmed by 8 bases and J by 16 bases, leaving 21 bases between them. Samples came from axillary lymph nodes draining the breast cancer. The sequence derives from a female donor with breast cancer. Some clones in this sample may be carry-over from other donors' samples. Sequenced: axillary lymph node tissue. This chain uses TRBV28 with TRBJ1-3, with TRBD1 as a possible D gene (6 bases). As DNA, the CDR3 is TGTGCCAGCGCTAACAGGGCCGGGTCGGAGTATTTT. It codes for CASANRAGSEYF.